This entry lists 24 T cell receptor beta chains sequenced from one sample in a study of blood T cell repertoires in COVID-19. TCRdb's table, derived via immunoSEQ multiplex PCR, lists solely in-frame clones and lacks some. The sample lists about 150,000 clones; 80% to 90% were seen once. Sequenced sample: peripheral blood. These receptors were collected from a woman aged 45-60 years with acute or convalescent COVID-19.

The chain combines TRBV7-8 with TRBJ2-7; 11 bases map to TRBD1. J gave up 5 bases and V 4 bases, and 7 bases lay outside the gene matches. This CDR3 is 15 amino acids long. Germline V CDR1 and CDR2: SGHVS, FQNEAQ. CDR3 bases: TGTGCCAGCAGCTGGACAGGGGGCGCGTGGGACGAGCAGTACTTC. Amino acids: CASSWTGGAWDEQYF.

V usage is TRBV7-3 and J usage is TRBJ1-6, with D unresolved. There are 14 residues in the CDR3. Trimming shortened V by 0 bases and J by 5 bases, and 5 bases separated the two germline ends. Germline CDR1 SGHTA, CDR2 FQGTGA. Here the CDR3 reads CASSLTLNNSPLHF. CDR3 nucleotides: TGTGCCAGCAGCTTAACGTTAAATAATTCACCCCTCCACTTT.

The rearrangement joins TRBV5-1 to TRBJ1-4; TRBD1 is a possible D gene (6 bases). Germline assignment: CDR1 SGHRS and CDR2 YFSETQ. This CDR3 comprises 14 residues. The V end was cut by 0 bases, the J end by 8 bases, with 11 bases between. The CDR3: CASSLGAGDEKLFF. CDR3 sequence (DNA): TGCGCCAGCAGCTTGGGTGCAGGGGACGAAAAACTGTTTTTT.

The rearrangement joins TRBV11-3 to TRBJ1-1; the match to TRBD1 covers 11 bases. The germline CDR1 and CDR2 sequences are SGHNT and YENEEA. The CDR3 loop spans 12 amino acids. After removal of 5 bases from V and 11 bases from J, the junction contained 4 bases not matched to a gene. The CDR3 here is CASSRGQGAAFF. CDR3 bases: TGTGCCAGCAGCCGCGGACAGGGGGCGGCTTTCTTT.

This clone was observed once. This chain links TRBV10-3 with TRBJ2-2, with 9 nucleotides matching TRBD2. The germline CDR1 and CDR2 sequences are ENHRY and SYGVKD. The CDR3 consists of 15 residues. The J segment lost 3 bases and the V segment lost 3 bases, leaving 2 bases of the junction unmatched. The CDR3 protein is CAISDLAGYTGELFF. The CDR3 bases are TGTGCCATCAGTGATCTAGCGGGGTACACCGGGGAGCTGTTTTTT.

The chain carries TRBV27 and TRBJ2-5; 7 bases fit TRBD2. In germline, CDR1 is MNHEY, CDR2 SMNVEV (reference sequence). This CDR3 contains 18 residues. After removal of 6 bases from V and 2 bases from J, the junction contained 18 bases not matched to a gene. For the CDR3, the DNA is TGTGCCAGCAGCCCGTTTTGGTTTGCTAGACTAGCTCAAGAGACCCAGTACTTC. Residues: CASSPFWFARLAQETQYF.

The V gene is TRBV6-5, the J gene TRBJ1-2, with TRBD1 matching over 9 bases. CDR1 is MNHEY and CDR2 is SVGAGI in the germline V gene. V gave up 7 bases and J gave up 5 bases; unmatched junction bases: 11. The CDR3 totals 15 residues. The CDR3 DNA reads as TGTGCCAGCACCCCGACCCGGGACAGGGTATATGGCTACACCTTC. Protein sequence: CASTPTRDRVYGYTF.

The CDR3 bases are TGCGCCAGCAGATATACAGCGAACACTGAAGCTTTCTTT. It translates to CASRYTANTEAFF. The V and J genes are TRBV5-1 and TRBJ1-1; D is unresolved. Trimming removed 5 bases at V and 1 base at J, with 9 bases between. This CDR3 spans 13 amino acids. Germline V CDR1 and CDR2: SGHRS, YFSETQ. The whole variable domain, filled in from reference TRBV5-1 and TRBJ1-1, reads KAGVTQTPRYLIKTRGQQVTLSCSPISGHRSVSWYQQTPGQGLQFLFEYFSETQRNKGNFPGRFSGRQFSNSRSEMNVSTLELGDSALYLCASRYTANTEAFFGQGTRLTVV.

The rearrangement joins TRBV18 to TRBJ2-1, with 8 bases fitting TRBD2. Germline CDR1 is KGHSH and CDR2 is LQKENI. The junction had 7 bases not matched to a gene; V was cut back by 0 bases and J by 9 bases. This CDR3 has 15 amino acids. The chain's CDR3 is CASSPPIGRALEQFF. CDR3 bases: TGTGCCAGCTCACCACCGATCGGGAGGGCCCTTGAGCAGTTCTTC. Complete variable domain (other parts from reference TRBV18 and TRBJ2-1): NAGVMQNPRHLVRRRGQEARLRCSPMKGHSHVYWYRQLPEEGLKFMVYLQKENIIDESGMPKERFSAEFPKEGPSILRIQQVVRGDSAAYFCASSPPIGRALEQFFGPGTRLTVL.

CDR3 amino acids: CASSVSGSSYNEQFF. CDR3 sequence (DNA): TGTGCCAGCAGCGTATCCGGGAGCTCCTACAATGAGCAGTTCTTC. V and J are TRBV9 and TRBJ2-1; tentative D call: TRBD2 (6 bases). The length of the CDR3 is 15 residues. CDR1 and CDR2 (germline): SGDLS, YYNGEE. V was clipped by 1 base and J by 0 bases, with 8 bases between them.

As for this clone: The identical CDR3 is also encoded by other nucleotide sequences in the sample. The J gene is TRBJ1-2, the V gene TRBV7-9; D gene unclear. Trimming left V 1 base short and J 5 bases short, with 8 bases between. The CDR3 runs 13 residues. Germline-derived CDR1 and CDR2 are SEHNR and FQNEAQ (reference sequence). CDR3 sequence: CASSLGGGYGYTF. DNA for the CDR3: TGTGCCAGCAGCTTAGGTGGCGGGTATGGCTACACCTTC.

The chain uses TRBV6-5 and TRBJ2-2; D is possibly TRBD2 (5 bases). Germline V CDR1 and CDR2: MNHEY, SVGAGI. V was trimmed by 6 bases and J by 7 bases, leaving 18 bases between them. This CDR3 region has 15 residues. The CDR3: CASSSYRGLGGELFF. Here the CDR3 DNA reads TGTGCCAGCAGCTCCTATAGAGGGTTGGGCGGGGAGCTGTTTTTT.

The V gene is TRBV15, the J gene TRBJ1-2, with 8 bases identical to TRBD1. Germline V CDR1 and CDR2: LNHNV, YYDKDF (reference sequence). The CDR3 covers 14 residues. With V trimmed by 3 bases and J by 6 bases, 6 bases remained unmatched. The CDR3 DNA reads as TGTGCCACCAGCAGGAAACCGGACAGGGATGGCTACACCTTC. Encoded protein: CATSRKPDRDGYTF.

The J gene is TRBJ2-1, the V gene TRBV7-9, with no clear D. This CDR3 contains 16 residues. V gave up 3 bases and J gave up 0 bases, with 12 bases separating them. CDR1 SEHNR and CDR2 FQNEAQ come from the germline V gene (reference sequence). The CDR3 loop is CASSFSVASSYNEQFF. DNA of the CDR3: TGTGCCAGCAGCTTCTCAGTCGCTAGCTCCTACAATGAGCAGTTCTTC. Together with reference TRBV7-9 and TRBJ2-1, the CDR3 gives the full variable domain: DTGVSQNPRHKITKRGQNVTFRCDPISEHNRLYWYRQTLGQGPEFLTYFQNEAQLEKSRLLSDRFSAERPKGSFSTLEIQRTEQGDSAMYLCASSFSVASSYNEQFFGPGTRLTVL.

The V gene is TRBV19, the J gene TRBJ1-1; D uncertain. The germline V and J ends were trimmed by 6 bases and 5 bases, with 10 bases remaining between them. CDR1 and CDR2 (germline): LNHDA, SQIVND (reference sequence). This CDR3 has 12 amino acids. For the CDR3, the DNA is TGTGCCAGTAGACGAACGGGTACTGAAGCTTTCTTT. It specifies CASRRTGTEAFF.

The V and J genes are TRBV3-1 (or the pseudogene TRBV3-2) and TRBJ1-2; no firm D call. The V and J ends lost 4 bases and 7 bases respectively, with 10 bases between them. The CDR3 covers 12 residues. The V gene's germline CDR1 is LGHDT and CDR2 YNNKEL (reference sequence). The CDR3 sequence: CASSPMGGGYTF. In nucleotides, the CDR3 is TGTGCCAGCAGCCCTATGGGAGGTGGCTACACCTTC.

The chain couples TRBV19 to TRBJ2-5, with D tentatively TRBD2 (6 bases). Trimming shortened V by 5 bases and J by 5 bases, and 9 bases separated the two germline ends. The CDR3 is made up of 12 amino acids. The germline gives CDR1 LNHDA, CDR2 SQIVND (reference sequence). The CDR3 DNA sequence: TGTGCCAGTAGTGTCGGAGGGGAGACCCAGTACTTC. Its protein product is CASSVGGETQYF.

This clone came up once. This rearrangement joins TRBV2 to TRBJ1-1; 9 bases align to TRBD1. Per germline, CDR1 SNHLY and CDR2 FYNNEI. V was clipped by 7 bases and J by 0 bases; unmatched bases: 3. There are 14 residues in the CDR3. The CDR3 is CASIGQGMNTEAFF. Written as DNA, the CDR3 is TGTGCCAGCATCGGACAGGGGATGAACACTGAAGCTTTCTTT.

V gene TRBV2 combines with J gene TRBJ1-1, with TRBD1 as a possible D gene (5 bases). The germline V gene has CDR1 SNHLY and CDR2 FYNNEI. Trimming left V 4 bases short and J 3 bases short, with 12 bases between. The CDR3 sequence is 14 residues long. The chain's CDR3 is CASSGGVRYTEAFF. In DNA, the CDR3 is TGTGCCAGCAGTGGGGGCGTTCGGTACACTGAAGCTTTCTTT.

This chain connects TRBV27 to TRBJ2-1; D ambiguous. CDR3 length: 14 amino acids. Germline V gives CDR1 MNHEY, CDR2 SMNVEV (reference sequence). The V and J ends lost 3 bases and 6 bases respectively, with 12 bases between them. In nucleotides, the CDR3 is TGTGCCAGCAGTTTGGCTAGTGCGGTCAATGAGCAGTTCTTC. It codes for CASSLASAVNEQFF.

The chain couples TRBV1 to TRBJ2-1; TRBD2 is the table's D call, not checked against the DNA. TRBV1 represents a pseudogene. This CDR3 spans 19 amino acids. As DNA, the CDR3 is TGCACCAGCAGCCTAGAATTTCTAGCGGGAGTCCCCGGGGACAATGAGCAGTTCTTC. Translation gives CTSSLEFLAGVPGDNEQFF.

The table lists this clone with a few counts. CDR3 sequence: CASSLGTGGGYTF. In DNA, the CDR3 is TGTGCCAGCAGCTTAGGGACAGGGGGAGGCTACACCTTC. The chain carries TRBV7-3 and TRBJ1-2; 11 positions agree with TRBD1. CDR1 and CDR2 (germline): SGHTA, FQGTGA. The CDR3 has 13 amino acids. Trimming at V came to 2 bases and at J to 8 bases, leaving 1 base not matched to a gene.

This clone was seen once. J is TRBJ2-1 and V is TRBV11-3; possible D gene TRBD2, 5 bases. Germline-derived CDR1 and CDR2 are SGHNT and YENEEA. The CDR3 contains 15 residues. Trimming shortened V by 0 bases and J by 4 bases, and 10 bases separated the two germline ends. CDR3 coding DNA: TGTGCCAGCAGCTTAGAAAGCGGCGTATACAATGAGCAGTTCTTC. It codes for CASSLESGVYNEQFF.

The CDR3 DNA is TGTGCCAGCAGTTCGGGAATTCACAATGAGCAGTTCTTC. It encodes CASSSGIHNEQFF. V is TRBV12-3 or TRBV12-4 and J is TRBJ2-1; D might be TRBD2 (5 bases). V dropped 4 bases and J dropped 5 bases, with 9 bases sitting between them. The CDR3 has 13 amino acids.